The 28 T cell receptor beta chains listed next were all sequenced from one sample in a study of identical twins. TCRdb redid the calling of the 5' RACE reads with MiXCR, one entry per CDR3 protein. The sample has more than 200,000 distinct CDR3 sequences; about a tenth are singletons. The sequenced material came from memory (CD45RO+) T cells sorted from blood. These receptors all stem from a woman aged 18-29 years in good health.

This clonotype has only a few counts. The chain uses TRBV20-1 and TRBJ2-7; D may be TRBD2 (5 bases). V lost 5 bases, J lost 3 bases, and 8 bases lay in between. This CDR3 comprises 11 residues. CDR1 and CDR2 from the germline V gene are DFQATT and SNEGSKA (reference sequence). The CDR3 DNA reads TGCAGTGCTCGCGACTACTACGAGCAGTACTTC. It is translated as CSARDYYEQYF.

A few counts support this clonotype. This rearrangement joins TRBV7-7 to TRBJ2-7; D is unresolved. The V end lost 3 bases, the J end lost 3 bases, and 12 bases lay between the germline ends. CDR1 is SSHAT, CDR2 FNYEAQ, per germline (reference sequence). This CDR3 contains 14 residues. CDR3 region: CASSLRLGDYEQYF. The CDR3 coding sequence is TGTGCCAGCAGCTTGAGGTTGGGCGACTACGAGCAGTACTTC.

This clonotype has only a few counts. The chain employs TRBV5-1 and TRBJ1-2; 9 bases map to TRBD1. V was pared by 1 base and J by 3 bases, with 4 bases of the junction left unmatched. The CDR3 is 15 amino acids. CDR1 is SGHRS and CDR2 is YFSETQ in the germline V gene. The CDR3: CASSLRTGDDYGYTF. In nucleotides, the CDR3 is TGCGCCAGCAGCTTGCGGACAGGGGATGACTATGGCTACACCTTC.

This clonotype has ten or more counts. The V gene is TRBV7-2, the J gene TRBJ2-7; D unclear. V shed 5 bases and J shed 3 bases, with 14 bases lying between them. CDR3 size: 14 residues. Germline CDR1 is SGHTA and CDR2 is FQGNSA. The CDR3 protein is CASSNRRSLYEQYF. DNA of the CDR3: TGTGCCAGCAGCAACCGACGGTCCCTCTACGAGCAGTACTTC.

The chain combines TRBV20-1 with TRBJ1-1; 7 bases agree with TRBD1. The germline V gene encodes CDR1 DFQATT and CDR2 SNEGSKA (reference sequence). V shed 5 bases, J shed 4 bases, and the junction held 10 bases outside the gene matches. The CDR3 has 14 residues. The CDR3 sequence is CSAATGEGTTEAFF. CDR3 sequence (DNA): TGCAGTGCTGCAACAGGGGAGGGGACCACTGAAGCTTTCTTT.

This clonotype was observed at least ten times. The CDR3 nucleotides read TGCGCCAGCGGTTCACGACTGCTCCATGAGCAGTTCTTC. It codes for CASGSRLLHEQFF. J is TRBJ2-1 and V is TRBV5-1, with D hard to call. This CDR3 is 13 amino acids long. The germline V gene has CDR1 SGHRS and CDR2 YFSETQ. Trimming stripped 7 bases from V and 8 bases from J, with 16 bases between.

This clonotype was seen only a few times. The chain's CDR3 is CSVDRVYNEQFF. CDR3 nucleotide sequence: TGCAGCGTTGACAGGGTCTACAATGAGCAGTTCTTC. This chain uses TRBV29-1 with TRBJ2-1; the D gene is possibly TRBD1 (5 bases). The CDR3 is made up of 12 amino acids. Germline assignment: CDR1 SQVTM and CDR2 ANQGSEA. Trimming cost V 3 bases and J 3 bases, with 6 bases left between them.

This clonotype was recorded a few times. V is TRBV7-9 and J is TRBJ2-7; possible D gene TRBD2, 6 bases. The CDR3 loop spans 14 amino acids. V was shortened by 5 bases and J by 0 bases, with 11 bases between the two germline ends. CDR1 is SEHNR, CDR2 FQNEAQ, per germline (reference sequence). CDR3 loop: CASSTGGSSYEQYF. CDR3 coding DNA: TGTGCCAGCAGCACCGGGGGTAGCTCCTACGAGCAGTACTTC.

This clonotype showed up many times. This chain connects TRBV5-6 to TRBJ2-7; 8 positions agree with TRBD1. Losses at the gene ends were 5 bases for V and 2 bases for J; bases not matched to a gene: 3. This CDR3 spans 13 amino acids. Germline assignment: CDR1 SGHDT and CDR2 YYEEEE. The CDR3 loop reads CASSRTGPYEQYF. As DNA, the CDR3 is TGTGCCAGCAGTAGGACAGGGCCCTACGAGCAGTACTTC.

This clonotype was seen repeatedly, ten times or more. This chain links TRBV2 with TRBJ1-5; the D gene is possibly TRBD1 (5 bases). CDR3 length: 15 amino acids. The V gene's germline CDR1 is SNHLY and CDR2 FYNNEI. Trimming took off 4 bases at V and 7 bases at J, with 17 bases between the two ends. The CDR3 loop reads CASSGGGRVGQPQHF. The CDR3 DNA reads TGTGCCAGCAGTGGGGGCGGTAGAGTTGGACAGCCCCAGCATTTT.

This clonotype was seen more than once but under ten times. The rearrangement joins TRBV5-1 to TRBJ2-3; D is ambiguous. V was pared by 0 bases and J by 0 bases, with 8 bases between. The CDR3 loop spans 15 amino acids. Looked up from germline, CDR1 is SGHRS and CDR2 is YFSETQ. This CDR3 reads CASSLDWPSTDTQYF. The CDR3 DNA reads TGCGCCAGCAGCTTGGACTGGCCTAGCACAGATACGCAGTATTTT.

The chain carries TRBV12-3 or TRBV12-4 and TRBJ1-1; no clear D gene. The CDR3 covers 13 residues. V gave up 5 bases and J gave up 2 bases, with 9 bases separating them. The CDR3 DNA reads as TGTGCCAGCAGTACGATCCTCAACACTGAAGCTTTCTTT. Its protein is CASSTILNTEAFF.

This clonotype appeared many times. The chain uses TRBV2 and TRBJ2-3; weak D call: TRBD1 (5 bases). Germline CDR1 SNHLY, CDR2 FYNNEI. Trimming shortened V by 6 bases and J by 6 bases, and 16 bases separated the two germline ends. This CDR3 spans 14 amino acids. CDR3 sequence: CASSSTTEWDTQYF. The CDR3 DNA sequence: TGTGCCAGCAGCTCGACGACAGAATGGGATACGCAGTATTTT.

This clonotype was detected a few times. CDR3 loop: CASGQAVLSYNEQFF. The CDR3 DNA sequence: TGTGCCAGTGGACAAGCGGTACTTTCCTACAATGAGCAGTTCTTC. The chain links TRBV7-2 to TRBJ2-1; either TRBD1 or TRBD2 may supply D (5 bases each). The CDR3 consists of 15 residues. V was cut by 9 bases and J by 1 base, with 16 bases left in between. Germline CDR1 reads SGHTA; CDR2 reads FQGNSA.

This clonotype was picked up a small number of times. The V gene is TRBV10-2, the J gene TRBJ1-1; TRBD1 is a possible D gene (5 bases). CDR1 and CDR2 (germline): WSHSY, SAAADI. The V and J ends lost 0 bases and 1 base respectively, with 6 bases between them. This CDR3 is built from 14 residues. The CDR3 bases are TGCGCCAGCAGTGAGTCAACAGGGAACACTGAAGCTTTCTTT. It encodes CASSESTGNTEAFF.

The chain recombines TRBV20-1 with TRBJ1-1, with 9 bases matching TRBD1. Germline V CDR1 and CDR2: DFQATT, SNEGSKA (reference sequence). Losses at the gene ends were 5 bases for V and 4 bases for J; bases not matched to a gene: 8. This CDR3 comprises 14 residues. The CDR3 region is CSAAQGAGVTEAFF. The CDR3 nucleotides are TGCAGTGCTGCACAGGGGGCCGGGGTCACTGAAGCTTTCTTT.

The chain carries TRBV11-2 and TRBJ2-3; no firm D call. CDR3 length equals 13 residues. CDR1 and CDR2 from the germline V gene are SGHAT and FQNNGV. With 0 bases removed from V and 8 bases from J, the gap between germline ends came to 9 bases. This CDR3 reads CASSLDGWGTQYF. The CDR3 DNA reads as TGTGCCAGCAGCTTAGATGGGTGGGGTACGCAGTATTTT.

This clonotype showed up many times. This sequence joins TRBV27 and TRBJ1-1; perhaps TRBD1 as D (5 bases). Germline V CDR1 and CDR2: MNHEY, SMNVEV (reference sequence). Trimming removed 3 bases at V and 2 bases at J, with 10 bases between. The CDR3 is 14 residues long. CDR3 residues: CASSLRQGNTEAFF. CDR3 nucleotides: TGTGCCAGCAGTTTGAGGCAGGGAAACACTGAAGCTTTCTTT.

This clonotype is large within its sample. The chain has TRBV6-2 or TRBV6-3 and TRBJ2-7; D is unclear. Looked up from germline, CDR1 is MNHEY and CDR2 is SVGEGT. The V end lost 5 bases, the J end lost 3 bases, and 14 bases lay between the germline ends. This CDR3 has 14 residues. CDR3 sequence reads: CASSRTATHYEQYF. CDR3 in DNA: TGTGCCAGCAGTCGGACCGCCACCCACTACGAGCAGTACTTC.

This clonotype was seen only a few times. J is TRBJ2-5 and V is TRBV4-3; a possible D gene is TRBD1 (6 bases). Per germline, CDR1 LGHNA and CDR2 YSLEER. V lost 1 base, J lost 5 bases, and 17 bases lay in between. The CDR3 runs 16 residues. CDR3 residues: CASSQGRATGPETQYF. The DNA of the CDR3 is TGCGCCAGCAGCCAAGGGCGAGCGACAGGCCCTGAGACCCAGTACTTC.

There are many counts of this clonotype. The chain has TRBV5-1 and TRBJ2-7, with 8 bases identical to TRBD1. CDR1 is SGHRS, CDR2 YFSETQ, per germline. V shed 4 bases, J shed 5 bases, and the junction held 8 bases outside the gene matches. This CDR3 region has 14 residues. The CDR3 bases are TGCGCCAGCAGCACCGGACAGGGCCGACACGAGCAGTACTTC. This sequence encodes CASSTGQGRHEQYF.

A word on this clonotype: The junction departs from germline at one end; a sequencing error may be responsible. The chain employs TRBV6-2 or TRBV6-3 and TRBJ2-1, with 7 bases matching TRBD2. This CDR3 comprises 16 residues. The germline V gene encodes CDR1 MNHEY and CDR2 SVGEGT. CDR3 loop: CTSSNPSSGIPNEQFF. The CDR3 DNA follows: TGTACCAGCAGTAATCCGTCAAGCGGGATACCCAATGAGCAGTTCTTC.

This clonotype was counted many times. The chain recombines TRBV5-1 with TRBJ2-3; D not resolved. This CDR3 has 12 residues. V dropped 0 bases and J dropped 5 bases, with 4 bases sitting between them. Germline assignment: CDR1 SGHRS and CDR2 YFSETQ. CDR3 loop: CASSLDLDTQYF. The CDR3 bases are TGCGCCAGCAGCTTGGACCTAGATACGCAGTATTTT. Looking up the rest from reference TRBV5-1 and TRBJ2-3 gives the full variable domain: KAGVTQTPRYLIKTRGQQVTLSCSPISGHRSVSWYQQTPGQGLQFLFEYFSETQRNKGNFPGRFSGRQFSNSRSEMNVSTLELGDSALYLCASSLDLDTQYFGPGTRLTVL.

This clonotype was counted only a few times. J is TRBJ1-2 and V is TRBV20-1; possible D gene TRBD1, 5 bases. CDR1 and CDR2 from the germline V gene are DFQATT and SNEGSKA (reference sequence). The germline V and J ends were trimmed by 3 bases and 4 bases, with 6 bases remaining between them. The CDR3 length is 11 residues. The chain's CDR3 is CSARGPYGYTF. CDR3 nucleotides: TGCAGTGCTAGGGGGCCCTATGGCTACACCTTC.

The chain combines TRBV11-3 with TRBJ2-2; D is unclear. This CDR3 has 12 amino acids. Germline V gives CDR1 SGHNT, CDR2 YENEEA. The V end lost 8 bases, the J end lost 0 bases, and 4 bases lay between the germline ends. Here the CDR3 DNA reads TGTGCCAGCGCAGCGAACACCGGGGAGCTGTTTTTT. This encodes CASAANTGELFF.

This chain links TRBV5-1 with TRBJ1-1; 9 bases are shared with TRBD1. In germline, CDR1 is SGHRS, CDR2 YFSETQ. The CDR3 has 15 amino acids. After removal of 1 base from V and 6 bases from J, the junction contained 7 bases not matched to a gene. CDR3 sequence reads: CASSLPGTGFSEAFF. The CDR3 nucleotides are TGCGCCAGCAGCTTGCCGGGGACAGGGTTTTCTGAAGCTTTCTTT. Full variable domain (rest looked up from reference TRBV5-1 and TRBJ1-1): KAGVTQTPRYLIKTRGQQVTLSCSPISGHRSVSWYQQTPGQGLQFLFEYFSETQRNKGNFPGRFSGRQFSNSRSEMNVSTLELGDSALYLCASSLPGTGFSEAFFGQGTRLTVV.

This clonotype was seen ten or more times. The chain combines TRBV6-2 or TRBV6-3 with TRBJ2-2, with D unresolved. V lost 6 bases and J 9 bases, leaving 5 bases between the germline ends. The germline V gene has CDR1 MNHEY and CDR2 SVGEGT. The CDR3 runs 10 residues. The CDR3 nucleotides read TGTGCCAGCAGCCACCGGGAGCTGTTTTTT. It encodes CASSHRELFF.

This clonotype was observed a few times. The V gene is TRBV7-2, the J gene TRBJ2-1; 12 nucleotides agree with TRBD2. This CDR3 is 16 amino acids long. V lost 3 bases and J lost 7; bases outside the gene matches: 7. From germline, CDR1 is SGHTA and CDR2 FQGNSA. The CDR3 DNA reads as TGTGCCAGCAGCTTTTTCGGTACTAGCGGGAGGAATGAGCAGTTCTTC. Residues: CASSFFGTSGRNEQFF.